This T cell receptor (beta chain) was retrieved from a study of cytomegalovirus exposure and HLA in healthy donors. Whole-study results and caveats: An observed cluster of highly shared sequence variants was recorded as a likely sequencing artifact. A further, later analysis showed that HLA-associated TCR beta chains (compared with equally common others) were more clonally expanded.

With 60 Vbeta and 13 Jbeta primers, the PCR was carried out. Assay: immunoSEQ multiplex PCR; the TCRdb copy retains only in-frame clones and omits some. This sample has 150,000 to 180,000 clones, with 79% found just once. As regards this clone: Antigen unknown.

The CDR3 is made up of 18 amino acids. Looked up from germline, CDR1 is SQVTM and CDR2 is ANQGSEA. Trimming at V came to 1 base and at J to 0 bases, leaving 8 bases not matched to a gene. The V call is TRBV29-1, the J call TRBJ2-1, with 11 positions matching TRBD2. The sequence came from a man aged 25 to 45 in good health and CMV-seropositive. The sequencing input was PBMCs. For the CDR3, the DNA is TGCAGCGTTGAAGGAAGGCTAGCGGGGGGCCCCTCCTACAATGAGCAGTTCTTC. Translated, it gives CSVEGRLAGGPSYNEQFF.